Its frequency marks the clone carrying this T cell receptor beta chain as medium-sized. The PCR made use of 60 Vbeta and 13 Jbeta primers. The method was immunoSEQ multiplex PCR; TCRdb's version includes in-frame clones alone and lacks a portion of them. The data include tens of thousands of clones; the top ten clones carry more than 5.5%. This CDR3 spans 14 amino acids. CDR1 SGHAT and CDR2 FQNNGV come from the germline V gene. The V end was cut by 1 base, the J end by 15 bases, with 16 bases between. These data come from a study of cytomegalovirus exposure and HLA in healthy donors. This sequence was found in a girl aged 10 to 17 in good health and CMV-seropositive. Sequencing input: PBMCs. The chain has TRBV11-2 and TRBJ1-6; tentatively, D is TRBD1 (5 bases). CDR3 DNA sequence: TGTGCCAGCAGCTTAGTCCTGGGGGGGGAAGTCCTCCACTTT. The encoded protein is CASSLVLGGEVLHF.